This entry lists 22 T cell receptor beta chains sequenced from one sample in a study of HIV-infected patients and healthy controls. The repertoire came from unfractionated whole blood and reflected all unsorted peripheral T cells. cDNA was made from roughly 470 ng RNA using alpha and beta constant primers. Separate chain-specific third strand synthesis with multiplexing indices produced the alpha and beta libraries. MiXCR, run by TCRdb on the 5' RACE reads, gives a single entry per CDR3 protein. The repertoire includes about 14,000 distinct CDR3 sequences, roughly 9.6% of them detected once, and around 7% sits in the top ten. Material: blood. The receptor source for this set is an adult in good health.

This clonotype was detected many times. The V and J genes are TRBV6-5 and TRBJ1-1; D is perhaps TRBD1 (5 bases). In germline, CDR1 is MNHEY, CDR2 SVGAGI. V lost 1 base, J lost 3 bases, and 6 bases lay in between. The CDR3 totals 13 residues. For the CDR3, the DNA is TGTGCCAGCAGTTACTTGGGGGACACTGAAGCTTTCTTT. Translated, it gives CASSYLGDTEAFF.

By sample fraction, this clonotype is medium-sized. This rearrangement joins TRBV7-2 to TRBJ2-1, with 9 nucleotides matching TRBD2. J lost 2 bases, V lost 8 bases, and 7 bases had no gene match. Per germline, CDR1 SGHTA and CDR2 FQGNSA. This CDR3 spans 15 amino acids. For the CDR3, the DNA is TGTGCCAGCTTGCGAGTAGCGGGGGCCTACAATGAGCAGTTCTTC. It encodes CASLRVAGAYNEQFF.

This clonotype has a count of ten or more. V gene TRBV12-3 or TRBV12-4 combines with J gene TRBJ1-2; 8 bases agree with TRBD1. This CDR3 region has 13 residues. The V gene end was trimmed by 8 bases and the J gene end by 4 bases; junction bases not matched to a gene: 6. CDR3 loop: CASHIGQGYGYTF. The DNA for the CDR3 is TGTGCCAGCCATATAGGACAGGGCTATGGCTACACCTTC.

This clonotype has ten or more counts. The chain links TRBV7-9 to TRBJ2-3, with 10 bases that match TRBD2. CDR1 and CDR2 (germline): SEHNR, FQNEAQ (reference sequence). The CDR3 consists of 17 residues. Losses at the gene ends were 6 bases for V and 2 bases for J; bases not matched to a gene: 11. CDR3 sequence (DNA): TGTGCCAGCAGATCGCTAGGGACTAGCGTGTTCACAGATACGCAGTATTTT. This gives the protein CASRSLGTSVFTDTQYF.

Relative to its sample, this clonotype is medium-sized. V and J are TRBV12-3 or TRBV12-4 and TRBJ1-2; 7 bases match TRBD1. This CDR3 has 15 amino acids. J was trimmed by 4 bases and V by 2 bases; bases with no gene match: 7. The CDR3 region has the DNA TGTGCCAGCAGTTTAACGACAGGGAAAGTCTATGGCTACACCTTC. This gives the protein CASSLTTGKVYGYTF.

In its sample, this clonotype was seen many times. The V gene is TRBV6-2 or TRBV6-3, the J gene TRBJ1-1; 9 bases agree with TRBD1. This CDR3 region has 15 residues. The ends lost 3 bases at V and 8 bases at J; junction bases unmatched: 10. Looked up from germline, CDR1 is MNHEY and CDR2 is SVGEGT. CDR3 DNA sequence: TGTGCCAGCAGTTATGTGAGGACAGGGGCTGAAGAAGCTTTCTTT. Translation gives CASSYVRTGAEEAFF.

This clonotype was picked up many times. The chain links TRBV7-2 to TRBJ2-7; tentatively, D is TRBD2 (6 bases). The V end lost 4 bases, the J end lost 1 base, and 23 bases lay between the germline ends. This CDR3 is built from 18 residues. CDR1 is SGHTA and CDR2 is FQGNSA in the germline V gene. The CDR3 nucleotides read TGTGCCAGCAGCTCCTCGGGGGTGGGTAGGAGAAGTTCCTACGAGCAGTACTTC. Protein product: CASSSSGVGRRSSYEQYF. Based on the CDR3 plus reference TRBV7-2 and TRBJ2-7, the full variable domain is GAGVSQSPSNKVTEKGKDVELRCDPISGHTALYWYRQSLGQGLEFLIYFQGNSAPDKSGLPSDRFSAERTGGSVSTLTIQRTQQEDSAVYLCASSSSGVGRRSSYEQYFGPGTRLTVT.

The chain recombines TRBV11-2 with TRBJ1-1; D gene uncertain. This CDR3 is 13 amino acids long. V lost 0 bases and J lost 8, with 10 bases in between. The germline CDR1 and CDR2 sequences are SGHAT and FQNNGV. DNA of the CDR3: TGTGCCAGCAGCTTAGATGGCCCGGGGGAAGCTTTCTTT. Translated: CASSLDGPGEAFF.

This clonotype was detected many times. The CDR3 sequence: CATSVSGSQPQHF. In DNA, the CDR3 is TGTGCCACCAGTGTATCCGGGAGCCAGCCCCAGCATTTT. The chain combines TRBV24-1 with TRBJ1-5, with no clear D. The germline gives CDR1 KGHDR, CDR2 SFDVKD. Trimming left V 5 bases short and J 7 bases short, with 11 bases between. The CDR3 spans 13 residues.

This clonotype was detected ten times or more. The CDR3 sequence: CASSQDLAGRYEQYF. DNA of the CDR3: TGTGCCAGCAGCCAAGATCTAGCGGGCCGTTACGAGCAGTACTTC. The V and J genes are TRBV3-1 and TRBJ2-7; the match to TRBD2 covers 8 bases. The ends lost 0 bases at V and 4 bases at J; junction bases unmatched: 5. The germline CDR1 and CDR2 sequences are LGHDT and YNNKEL (reference sequence). This CDR3 contains 15 residues.

This clonotype showed up many times. The chain employs TRBV24-1 and TRBJ2-3; 9 positions match TRBD1. The trim removed 9 bases at V and 2 bases at J, leaving 2 bases unmatched. This CDR3 is built from 13 residues. The V gene's germline CDR1 is KGHDR and CDR2 SFDVKD. The CDR3 coding sequence is TGTGCCACCGGGACAGGGAACACAGATACGCAGTATTTT. Translation gives CATGTGNTDTQYF.

This sequence joins TRBV27 and TRBJ2-5; 8 bases are shared with TRBD1. Unmatched junction bases numbered 9, after V lost 5 bases and J lost 4 bases. Germline-derived CDR1 and CDR2 are MNHEY and SMNVEV (reference sequence). The CDR3 totals 15 residues. The CDR3 nucleotides are TGTGCCAGCAGTCCGGACAGGGCGAGGGGAGAGACCCAGTACTTC. Its protein is CASSPDRARGETQYF.

This clonotype has more than one count but fewer than ten. The chain combines TRBV18 with TRBJ2-6; maybe TRBD1 (6 bases). Deletions cut 0 bases from V and 3 bases from J, with 9 bases between. The germline gives CDR1 KGHSH, CDR2 LQKENI. CDR3 length: 16 amino acids. CDR3: CASSPPRTDGANVLTF. Here the CDR3 DNA reads TGTGCCAGCTCACCACCCCGGACAGATGGGGCCAACGTCCTGACTTTC.

With respect to this clonotype: The conserved final phenylalanine or tryptophan is absent from the CDR3, which likely points to a read error. Because the CDR3's place on the DNA is in doubt, the DNA is left out and the CDR3 is given as listed by TCRdb. The chain links TRBV5-6 to TRBJ2-3; the D call in the table, TRBD1, was not verified against the DNA. The CDR3 is 12 residues long, ends included. Germline CDR1 reads SGHDT; CDR2 reads YYEEEE. CDR3 in amino acids: CAKRRREDKGRT.

In its sample, this clonotype ranks as medium-sized. The rearrangement uses TRBV21-1 and TRBJ2-7; the D call of TRBD2 is as the table states it, not checked on the DNA. TRBV21-1 is assigned pseudogene status. The CDR3 totals 17 residues. The CDR3: CASSKVGSGFSSYEQYF. CDR3 nucleotides: TGTGCCAGCAGCAAGGTCGGTAGCGGTTTCAGCTCCTACGAGCAGTACTTC.

The chain links TRBV29-1 to TRBJ2-1; D not certain. This CDR3 comprises 14 residues. Germline V CDR1 and CDR2: SQVTM, ANQGSEA. V lost 2 bases and J lost 0, with 8 bases in between. CDR3 coding DNA: TGCAGCGTTGAATCTGCTAGCTCCTACAATGAGCAGTTCTTC. Amino acids: CSVESASSYNEQFF.

This clonotype was detected many times. The rearrangement uses TRBV6-5 and TRBJ2-5; TRBD2 matches at 9 bases. This CDR3 contains 13 residues. V shed 2 bases, J shed 14 bases, and the junction held 9 bases outside the gene matches. Germline V gene data show CDR1 as MNHEY and CDR2 as SVGAGI. This CDR3 is CASSYLAGHPNYF. The CDR3 bases are TGTGCCAGCAGTTACCTAGCGGGACATCCAAACTACTTC.

A few counts support this clonotype. This chain uses TRBV5-1 with TRBJ1-4, with D unclear. Trimming cost V 0 bases and J 8 bases, with 11 bases left between them. Germline CDR1 is SGHRS and CDR2 is YFSETQ. The CDR3 covers 14 residues. The chain's CDR3 is CASSLAGNNEKLFF. CDR3 nucleotides: TGCGCCAGCAGCTTGGCGGGGAACAACGAAAAACTGTTTTTT.

The chain has TRBV7-2 and TRBJ2-7; tentatively, D is TRBD2 (6 bases). Germline V gene data show CDR1 as SGHTA and CDR2 as FQGNSA. With 5 bases removed from V and 7 bases from J, the gap between germline ends came to 15 bases. This CDR3 comprises 13 residues. The CDR3 is CASSPGTRREQYF. In DNA, the CDR3 is TGTGCCAGCAGCCCCGGGACTCGACGAGAGCAGTACTTC.

The chain joins TRBV9 to TRBJ1-6, with D unclear. Germline values: CDR1 SGDLS, CDR2 YYNGEE. The CDR3 totals 14 residues. V lost 1 base and J 7 bases, leaving 9 bases between the germline ends. DNA for the CDR3: TGTGCCAGCAGCGTAATGCTGGGAAATTCACCCCTCCACTTT. Encoded protein: CASSVMLGNSPLHF.

By share of the sample, this clonotype is large (0.1 to 1%). V usage is TRBV6-2 or TRBV6-3 and J usage is TRBJ2-6; D gene ambiguous. V lost 2 bases to trimming and J lost 2 bases, with 7 bases between them. There are 15 residues in the CDR3. Germline CDR1 and CDR2: MNHEY and SVGEGT. CDR3 in DNA: TGTGCCAGCAGTTACGACGGTACTGGGGCCAACGTCCTGACTTTC. Residues: CASSYDGTGANVLTF.

Sample share makes this clonotype medium-sized. The chain is built from TRBV18 and TRBJ1-1, with no clear D. Germline V gives CDR1 KGHSH, CDR2 LQKENI. V was trimmed by 8 bases and J by 1 base, leaving 11 bases between them. The length of the CDR3 is 13 residues. CDR3 sequence reads: CASLDLSNTEAFF. For the CDR3, the DNA is TGTGCCAGCCTAGACCTATCGAACACTGAAGCTTTCTTT.